The rows below give T cell receptor beta chains drawn from one sample of a study of blood T cells in healthy people across ages. TCRdb analysed the 5' RACE reads with MiXCR anew, one entry per CDR3 protein. The table lists a few hundred thousand distinct CDR3 sequences, 27% of them singletons. These data are also associated with another study on T cells of mothers and their children.

Material for sequencing was blood. These TCRs come from a boy aged 2 to 10 in good health. CDR3s include the opening cysteine and the closing phenylalanine or tryptophan. The order of the fields is V gene, clone size, J gene, D gene, CDR3 DNA, CDR3 protein. A D gene is named only where the DNA matches it firmly. Where a row states a size, it is once, few, many or the class of an expanded clone; other rows omit it.

v_gene: TRBV2; abundance: .; j_gene: TRBJ2-7; d_gene: .; CDR3nt: TGTGCCAGCAGGGCAGACAATCCCGAGCAGTACTTC; CDR3aa: CASRADNPEQYF
v_gene: TRBV7-9; abundance: .; j_gene: TRBJ1-1; d_gene: .; CDR3nt: TGTGCCAGCAGCTTAAGACGGTCCATGAACACTGAGGCTTTCTTT; CDR3aa: CASSLRRSMNTEAFF
v_gene: TRBV29-1; abundance: few; j_gene: TRBJ2-2; d_gene: TRBD2; CDR3nt: TGCAGCGTCAGCGGGGGGCCGAACACCGGGGAGCTGTTTTTT; CDR3aa: CSVSGGPNTGELFF
v_gene: TRBV4-3; abundance: .; j_gene: TRBJ2-7; d_gene: .; CDR3nt: TGCGCCAGCAGCCAAGATTTAAGGGGGAAGGCCGAGCAGTACTTC; CDR3aa: CASSQDLRGKAEQYF
v_gene: TRBV6-2/TRBV6-3; abundance: .; j_gene: TRBJ1-1; d_gene: TRBD1; CDR3nt: TGTGCCAGCAGTTCAAACCCGGGACAGGGATGGATTGGGAGGGACACTGAAGCTTTCTTT; CDR3aa: CASSSNPGQGWIGRDTEAFF
v_gene: TRBV15; abundance: few; j_gene: TRBJ2-5; d_gene: .; CDR3nt: TGTGCCACCAGCGGAAAGTGGTCGGAAGAGACCCAGTACTTC; CDR3aa: CATSGKWSEETQYF
v_gene: TRBV7-2; abundance: .; j_gene: TRBJ2-1; d_gene: .; CDR3nt: TGTGCCAGCAGCTCCGACTACGGTGAGCAGTTCTTC; CDR3aa: CASSSDYGEQFF
v_gene: TRBV5-1; abundance: few; j_gene: TRBJ1-2; d_gene: .; CDR3nt: TGCGCCAGCAGCCTGGGGGCCTCACATGATTATGGCTACACCTTC; CDR3aa: CASSLGASHDYGYTF
v_gene: TRBV9; abundance: .; j_gene: TRBJ1-4; d_gene: TRBD1; CDR3nt: TGTGCCAGCAGCTCCGGACAGGTCGCAACTAATGAGACGGTGAATGAAAAACTGTTTTTT; CDR3aa: CASSSGQVATNETVNEKLFF
v_gene: TRBV7-9; abundance: .; j_gene: TRBJ1-1; d_gene: .; CDR3nt: TGTGCCAGCAGCTTCGGGGTCTTCACTGAAGCTTTCTTT; CDR3aa: CASSFGVFTEAFF
v_gene: TRBV29-1; abundance: few; j_gene: TRBJ2-7; d_gene: TRBD2; CDR3nt: TGCAGCATTCGGACTAGCGGCTCCTACGAGCAGTACTTC; CDR3aa: CSIRTSGSYEQYF
v_gene: TRBV9; abundance: .; j_gene: TRBJ1-2; d_gene: TRBD1; CDR3nt: TGTGCCAGCAGCGTAGCCGACAGGGGAGAGATTGATGGCTACACCTTC; CDR3aa: CASSVADRGEIDGYTF
v_gene: TRBV5-1; abundance: .; j_gene: TRBJ1-4; d_gene: .; CDR3nt: TGCGCCAGCAGCTTGGGGACCACAACTAATGAAAAACTGTTTTTT; CDR3aa: CASSLGTTTNEKLFF
v_gene: TRBV4-3; abundance: few; j_gene: TRBJ2-4; d_gene: TRBD2; CDR3nt: TGCGCCAGCAGCCAAGATAGCCCACTAGTGCGGGAGGGTAGCAACATTCAGTACTTC; CDR3aa: CASSQDSPLVREGSNIQYF
v_gene: TRBV4-2; abundance: .; j_gene: TRBJ2-2; d_gene: TRBD2; CDR3nt: TGTGCCAGCAGCCAAGCTCCAGCGGGAGGGCCCACCGGGGAGCTGTTTTTT; CDR3aa: CASSQAPAGGPTGELFF
v_gene: TRBV29-1; abundance: few; j_gene: TRBJ2-3; d_gene: .; CDR3nt: TGCAGCGTGGGGGTTCTAGGAGACGGTACGCAGTATTTT; CDR3aa: CSVGVLGDGTQYF
v_gene: TRBV12-3/TRBV12-4; abundance: .; j_gene: TRBJ2-7; d_gene: TRBD1; CDR3nt: TGTGCCAGCAGTAGGGACAGGGTGGGCTCCTACGAGCAGTACTTC; CDR3aa: CASSRDRVGSYEQYF
v_gene: TRBV3-1; abundance: .; j_gene: TRBJ2-1; d_gene: TRBD2; CDR3nt: TGTGCCAGCAGCCAACGGTTAGCGGGAGTGTACAATGAGCAGTTCTTC; CDR3aa: CASSQRLAGVYNEQFF
v_gene: TRBV11-1; abundance: .; j_gene: TRBJ2-3; d_gene: .; CDR3nt: TGTGCCAGCAGCTCACTTTGGGAGAACACAGATACGCAGTATTTT; CDR3aa: CASSSLWENTDTQYF
v_gene: TRBV2; abundance: .; j_gene: TRBJ2-1; d_gene: .; CDR3nt: TGTGCCAGCGGCGGTAGCATCGGCAATGAGCAGTTCTTC; CDR3aa: CASGGSIGNEQFF
v_gene: TRBV12-3/TRBV12-4; abundance: .; j_gene: TRBJ1-5; d_gene: .; CDR3nt: TGTGCCACCTCACCGGGGAGGGACAATCAGCCCCAGCATTTT; CDR3aa: CATSPGRDNQPQHF
v_gene: TRBV5-1; abundance: few; j_gene: TRBJ2-2; d_gene: .; CDR3nt: TGCGCCAGCAGGGGGGCCACTACTGGCGGGGAGCTGTTTTTT; CDR3aa: CASRGATTGGELFF